This is a list of T cell receptor beta chains from one sample in a study of blood T cell repertoires in COVID-19. TCRdb's table, derived via immunoSEQ multiplex PCR, lists solely in-frame clones and lacks some. Here the sample spans 120,000 to 150,000 clones, 65% to 85% being singletons. The sequencing sample was made of PBMCs or T cells enriched from blood (not recorded which). The source is a woman aged 45 to 65 who had been exposed to COVID-19. The CDR3 runs from the conserved cysteine through the conserved F or W. Each record gives: J gene, V gene, clone size, D gene, CDR3 protein, CDR3 DNA. A D gene is named only where the DNA matches it firmly. Size is omitted from some rows. Given values are once, few, many or a class for expanded clones.

j_gene: TRBJ1-5; v_gene: TRBV27; abundance: few; d_gene: NA; CDR3aa: CASSLNGVNSNQPQHF; CDR3nt: TGTGCCAGCAGTTTAAACGGGGTTAATAGCAATCAGCCCCAGCATTTT
j_gene: TRBJ2-5; v_gene: TRBV7-2; abundance: NA; d_gene: TRBD2; CDR3aa: CASSSGLAGGPPYF; CDR3nt: TGTGCCAGCAGCTCCGGACTAGCGGGGGGCCCACCGTACTTC
j_gene: TRBJ2-7; v_gene: TRBV29-1; abundance: NA; d_gene: NA; CDR3aa: CSVPTGGSYEQYF; CDR3nt: TGCAGCGTGCCCACCGGGGGTTCCTACGAGCAGTACTTC
j_gene: TRBJ2-1; v_gene: TRBV20-1; abundance: NA; d_gene: NA; CDR3aa: CSALAGEQFF; CDR3nt: TGCAGTGCTCTAGCCGGTGAGCAGTTCTTC
j_gene: TRBJ1-1; v_gene: TRBV27; abundance: NA; d_gene: NA; CDR3aa: CASSFGGYTEAFF; CDR3nt: TGTGCCAGCAGTTTCGGGGGTTACACTGAAGCTTTCTTT
j_gene: TRBJ1-2; v_gene: TRBV29-1; abundance: NA; d_gene: TRBD1; CDR3aa: CSVLPGGGNYTF; CDR3nt: TGCAGCGTACTACCGGGAGGGGGCAACTACACCTTC
j_gene: TRBJ1-1; v_gene: TRBV7-2; abundance: NA; d_gene: TRBD1; CDR3aa: CASSLRTGVRTEAFF; CDR3nt: TGTGCCAGCAGCTTAAGGACAGGGGTAAGGACTGAAGCTTTCTTT
j_gene: TRBJ2-3; v_gene: TRBV11-2; abundance: NA; d_gene: TRBD2; CDR3aa: CASSLGLANSDTQYF; CDR3nt: TGTGCCAGCAGCTTGGGACTAGCGAACTCAGATACGCAGTATTTT
j_gene: TRBJ1-2; v_gene: TRBV9; abundance: NA; d_gene: NA; CDR3aa: CASSVLPSYGYTF; CDR3nt: TGTGCCAGCAGCGTATTACCGAGCTATGGCTACACCTTC
j_gene: TRBJ2-1; v_gene: TRBV7-8; abundance: NA; d_gene: TRBD2; CDR3aa: CASSSAYGTSGNEQFF; CDR3nt: TGTGCCAGCAGCTCAGCGTACGGGACTAGCGGTAATGAGCAGTTCTTC
j_gene: TRBJ2-7; v_gene: TRBV7-2; abundance: NA; d_gene: TRBD2; CDR3aa: CASSLSGSEDEQYF; CDR3nt: TGTGCCAGCAGCTTAAGCGGGAGCGAAGACGAGCAGTACTTC
j_gene: TRBJ1-5; v_gene: TRBV5-8; abundance: NA; d_gene: NA; CDR3aa: CASSGRGRNQPQHF; CDR3nt: TGTGCCAGCAGCGGAAGGGGAAGAAATCAGCCCCAGCATTTT
j_gene: TRBJ2-7; v_gene: TRBV5-1; abundance: NA; d_gene: TRBD2; CDR3aa: CASSLGIGVSPGGGEQYF; CDR3nt: TGCGCCAGCAGCTTGGGGATCGGAGTCTCCCCGGGGGGGGGCGAGCAGTACTTC
j_gene: TRBJ2-2; v_gene: TRBV5-1; abundance: NA; d_gene: NA; CDR3aa: CASSLGWPGELFF; CDR3nt: TGCGCCAGCAGCTTGGGGTGGCCCGGGGAGCTGTTTTTT
j_gene: TRBJ2-7; v_gene: TRBV21-1; abundance: NA; d_gene: NA; CDR3aa: CASSKGKAGPPYEQYF; CDR3nt: TGTGCCAGCAGCAAAGGGAAAGCGGGTCCACCCTACGAGCAGTACTTC
j_gene: TRBJ1-3; v_gene: TRBV4-3; abundance: few; d_gene: TRBD1; CDR3aa: CASSQGDRGSSSGNTIYF; CDR3nt: TGCGCCAGCAGCCAAGGGGACAGGGGGTCAAGCTCTGGAAACACCATATATTTT
j_gene: TRBJ1-4; v_gene: TRBV7-9; abundance: NA; d_gene: TRBD1; CDR3aa: CASSHLGQGAGNEKLFF; CDR3nt: TGTGCCAGCAGCCATTTAGGACAGGGGGCAGGTAATGAAAAACTGTTTTTT
j_gene: TRBJ1-5; v_gene: TRBV6-5; abundance: NA; d_gene: NA; CDR3aa: CASSYSSRSNQPQHF; CDR3nt: TGTGCCAGCAGTTACTCGTCCAGAAGCAATCAGCCCCAGCATTTT
j_gene: TRBJ2-3; v_gene: TRBV4-1; abundance: NA; d_gene: NA; CDR3aa: CASSQVATRSVDTQYF; CDR3nt: TGCGCCAGCAGCCAAGTAGCGACCCGATCGGTAGATACGCAGTATTTT
j_gene: TRBJ2-4; v_gene: TRBV5-1; abundance: NA; d_gene: TRBD2; CDR3aa: CASSLEAGGRAKNIQYF; CDR3nt: TGCGCCAGCAGCTTGGAAGCGGGGGGCAGAGCCAAAAACATTCAGTACTTC
j_gene: TRBJ2-7; v_gene: TRBV12-5; abundance: NA; d_gene: TRBD1; CDR3aa: CASGPGMDRGRGEQYF; CDR3nt: TGTGCTAGTGGGCCAGGGATGGACAGGGGGCGCGGCGAGCAGTACTTC
j_gene: TRBJ2-7; v_gene: TRBV2; abundance: NA; d_gene: NA; CDR3aa: CASSERDEQYF; CDR3nt: TGTGCCAGCAGTGAACGGGACGAGCAGTACTTC
j_gene: TRBJ2-3; v_gene: TRBV7-6; abundance: NA; d_gene: TRBD1; CDR3aa: CASSSDRGTQYF; CDR3nt: TGTGCCAGCAGCTCGGACAGGGGAACGCAGTATTTT
j_gene: TRBJ1-1; v_gene: TRBV21-1; abundance: NA; d_gene: NA; CDR3aa: CASSTSPRAGF; CDR3nt: TGTGCCAGCAGCACGAGCCCCCGGGCGGGTTTT
j_gene: TRBJ2-3; v_gene: TRBV4-1; abundance: NA; d_gene: TRBD2; CDR3aa: CASSQGPAGGPTDTQYF; CDR3nt: TGCGCCAGCAGCCAAGGTCCCGCGGGGGGGCCCACAGATACGCAGTATTTT
j_gene: TRBJ1-5; v_gene: TRBV7-8; abundance: NA; d_gene: NA; CDR3aa: CASSLSSARVGQPQHF; CDR3nt: TGTGCCAGCAGCTTATCTTCGGCCAGGGTCGGCCAGCCCCAGCATTTT